A selection of T cell receptor beta chains follows, all from one sample in a study of cytomegalovirus exposure and HLA in healthy donors. Clones were read by immunoSEQ multiplex PCR, and TCRdb kept only the in-frame ones, dropping some. The table includes around 70,000 clones, 75% to 90% detected once. The sample comprised PBMCs. These receptor sequences come from a woman in her twenties or thirties in good health and CMV-seronegative. Each CDR3 is given with its conserved first and last residue. Fields, in order: V gene, J gene, CDR3 protein.

V gene: TRBV19
J gene: TRBJ2-5
CDR3 protein: CASSRTSRLYQETQYF

V gene: TRBV6-5
J gene: TRBJ1-6
CDR3 protein: CASSYPPAGVNSPLHF

V gene: TRBV11-3
J gene: TRBJ2-1
CDR3 protein: CASGRSGGWNEQFF

V gene: TRBV10-3
J gene: TRBJ1-5
CDR3 protein: CAISAKRDQPQHF

V gene: TRBV15
J gene: TRBJ1-2
CDR3 protein: CATSRTALGYTF

V gene: TRBV28
J gene: TRBJ1-4
CDR3 protein: CASTPSDRAGEKLFF

V gene: TRBV9
J gene: TRBJ2-1
CDR3 protein: CASSVAGGTGPANEQFF

V gene: TRBV19
J gene: TRBJ2-1
CDR3 protein: CASSPLSGRASEQFF

V gene: TRBV7-9
J gene: TRBJ2-7
CDR3 protein: CSSSGPDRAGGQYF

V gene: TRBV5-1
J gene: TRBJ2-7
CDR3 protein: CASSHGREDEQYF

V gene: TRBV19
J gene: TRBJ1-5
CDR3 protein: CASSPGGWHSNQPQHF

V gene: TRBV12-5
J gene: TRBJ1-1
CDR3 protein: CAPWAESPEAFF

V gene: TRBV7-9
J gene: TRBJ1-4
CDR3 protein: CSSSPREGGEKLFF

V gene: TRBV9
J gene: TRBJ1-1
CDR3 protein: CASSQGNANTEAFF

V gene: TRBV7-3
J gene: TRBJ2-7
CDR3 protein: CASSLSADNEQYF

V gene: TRBV13
J gene: TRBJ2-1
CDR3 protein: CASSSTRAVAGGANEQFF

V gene: TRBV30
J gene: TRBJ2-7
CDR3 protein: CAWAGQGPYEQYF

V gene: TRBV30
J gene: TRBJ1-1
CDR3 protein: CAWSRSRNTEAFF

V gene: TRBV11-3
J gene: TRBJ2-1
CDR3 protein: CASSLDGPGTSRIHNEQFF

V gene: TRBV5-4
J gene: TRBJ2-3
CDR3 protein: CASSLIAGVDTQYF

V gene: TRBV7-3
J gene: TRBJ2-1
CDR3 protein: CASSLIAGAYNEQFF